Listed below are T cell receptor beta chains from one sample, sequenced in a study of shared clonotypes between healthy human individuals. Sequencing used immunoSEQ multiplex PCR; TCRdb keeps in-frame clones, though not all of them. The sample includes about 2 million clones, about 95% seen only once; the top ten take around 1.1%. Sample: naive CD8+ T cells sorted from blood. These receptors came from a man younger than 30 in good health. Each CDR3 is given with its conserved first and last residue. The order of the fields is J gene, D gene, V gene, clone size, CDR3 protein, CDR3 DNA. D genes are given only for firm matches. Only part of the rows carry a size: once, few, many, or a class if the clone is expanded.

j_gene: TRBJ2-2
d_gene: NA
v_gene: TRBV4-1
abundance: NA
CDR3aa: CASAYTANTGELFF
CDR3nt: TGCGCCAGCGCCTACACAGCGAACACCGGGGAGCTGTTTTTT

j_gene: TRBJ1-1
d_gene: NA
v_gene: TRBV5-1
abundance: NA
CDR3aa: CASSLAGGEAFF
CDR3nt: TGCGCCAGCAGCTTAGCAGGTGGTGAAGCTTTCTTT

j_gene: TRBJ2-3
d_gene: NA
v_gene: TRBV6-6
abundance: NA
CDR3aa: CASSYSKAATDTQYF
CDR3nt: TGTGCCAGCAGTTACTCGAAAGCGGCCACAGATACGCAGTATTTT

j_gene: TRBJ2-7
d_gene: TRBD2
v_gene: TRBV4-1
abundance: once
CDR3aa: CASSQGAGGPNEQYF
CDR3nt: TGCGCCAGCAGCCAAGGAGCGGGGGGGCCCAACGAGCAGTACTTC

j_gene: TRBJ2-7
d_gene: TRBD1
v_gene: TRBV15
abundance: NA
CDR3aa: CATSRDRGFYEQYF
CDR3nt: TGTGCCACCAGCAGAGACAGGGGGTTCTACGAGCAGTACTTC

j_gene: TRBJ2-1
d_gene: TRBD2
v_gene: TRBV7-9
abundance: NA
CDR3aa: CASSLVLAEHNEQFF
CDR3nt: TGTGCCAGCAGCTTAGTACTAGCGGAACACAATGAGCAGTTCTTC

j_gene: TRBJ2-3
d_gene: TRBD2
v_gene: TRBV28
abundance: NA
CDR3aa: CASSFLAGYSTDTQYF
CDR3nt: TGTGCCAGCAGTTTTCTAGCGGGGTATAGCACAGATACGCAGTATTTT

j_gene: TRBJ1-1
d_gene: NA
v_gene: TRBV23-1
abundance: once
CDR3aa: CASRPSGSLYFEAFF
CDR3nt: TGCGCCAGCAGGCCCTCCGGGTCTTTATATTTCGAAGCTTTCTTT

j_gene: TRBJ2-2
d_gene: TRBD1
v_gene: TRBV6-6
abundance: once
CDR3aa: CASGTANTGELFF
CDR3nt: TGTGCCAGCGGGACAGCGAACACCGGGGAGCTGTTTTTT

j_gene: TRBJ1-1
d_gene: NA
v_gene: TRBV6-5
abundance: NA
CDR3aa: CASSPTVPDREAFF
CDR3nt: TGTGCCAGCAGTCCCACCGTCCCCGACAGGGAAGCTTTCTTT

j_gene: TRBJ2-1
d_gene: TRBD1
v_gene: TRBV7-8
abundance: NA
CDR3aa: CASRQGTALGNEQFF
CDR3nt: TGTGCCAGCCGTCAAGGGACAGCTCTGGGCAATGAGCAGTTCTTC

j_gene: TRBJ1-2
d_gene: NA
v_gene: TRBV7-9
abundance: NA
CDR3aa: CASSLGWAVPNGYTF
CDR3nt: TGTGCCAGCAGCTTAGGGTGGGCAGTCCCAAATGGCTACACCTTC

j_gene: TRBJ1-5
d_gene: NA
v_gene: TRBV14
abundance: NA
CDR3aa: CASSQELGPEFFSNQPQHF
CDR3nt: TGTGCCAGCAGCCAAGAATTGGGGCCCGAATTCTTTAGCAATCAGCCCCAGCATTTT

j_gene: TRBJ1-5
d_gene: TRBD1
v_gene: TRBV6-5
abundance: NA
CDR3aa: CASSSRTGSLYQPQHF
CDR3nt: TGTGCCAGCAGTTCACGGACAGGGAGTCTTTATCAGCCCCAGCATTTT

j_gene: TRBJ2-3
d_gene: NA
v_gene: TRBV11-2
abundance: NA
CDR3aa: CASSLGGDHTQYF
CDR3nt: TGTGCCAGCAGCTTAGGAGGGGACCATACGCAGTATTTT

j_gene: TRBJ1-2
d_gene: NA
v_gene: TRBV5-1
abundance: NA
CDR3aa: CAGRPGSTNYGYTF
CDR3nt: TGCGCCGGCAGGCCAGGGAGTACTAACTATGGCTACACCTTC

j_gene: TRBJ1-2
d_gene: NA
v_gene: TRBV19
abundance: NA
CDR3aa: CASKNRDYGYTF
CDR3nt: TGTGCCAGTAAGAACAGGGACTATGGCTACACCTTC

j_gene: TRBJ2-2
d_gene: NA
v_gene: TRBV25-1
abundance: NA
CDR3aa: CASSDLGQNTGELFF
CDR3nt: TGTGCCAGCAGTGACCTCGGACAGAACACCGGGGAGCTGTTTTTT

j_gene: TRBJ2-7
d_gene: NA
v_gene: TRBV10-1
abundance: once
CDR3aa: CASSEGVGYEQYF
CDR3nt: TGCGCCAGCAGTGAGGGGGTGGGGTACGAGCAGTACTTC

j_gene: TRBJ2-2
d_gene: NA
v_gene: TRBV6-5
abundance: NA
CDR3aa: CASSYGGGTGELFF
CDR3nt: TGTGCCAGCAGTTACGGGGGCGGCACCGGGGAGCTGTTTTTT

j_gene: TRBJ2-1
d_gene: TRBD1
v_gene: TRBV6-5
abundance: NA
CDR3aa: CASSYDRGSYNEQFF
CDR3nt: TGTGCCAGCAGTTACGACAGGGGATCCTACAATGAGCAGTTCTTC

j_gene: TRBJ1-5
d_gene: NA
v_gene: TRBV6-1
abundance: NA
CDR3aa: CASSEGPLGDQPQHF
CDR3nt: TGTGCCAGCAGTGAAGGTCCGCTGGGCGATCAGCCCCAGCATTTT

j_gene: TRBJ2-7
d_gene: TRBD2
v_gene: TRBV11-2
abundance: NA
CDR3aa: CASSLAVQREFHEQYF
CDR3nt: TGTGCCAGCAGCTTAGCAGTACAGCGGGAGTTTCACGAGCAGTACTTC

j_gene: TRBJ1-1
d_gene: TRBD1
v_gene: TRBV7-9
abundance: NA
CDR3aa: CASSLAGQGTEAFF
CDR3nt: TGTGCCAGCAGCTTAGCGGGACAGGGGACTGAAGCTTTCTTT

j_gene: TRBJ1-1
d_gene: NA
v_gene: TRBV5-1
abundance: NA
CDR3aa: CASSFTSLNTEAFF
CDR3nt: TGCGCCAGCAGCTTCACAAGCCTGAACACTGAAGCTTTCTTT

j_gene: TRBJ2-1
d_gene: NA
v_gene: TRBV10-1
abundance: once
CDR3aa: CASSPGTHEQFF
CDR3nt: TGCGCCAGCAGTCCCGGGACTCATGAGCAGTTCTTC

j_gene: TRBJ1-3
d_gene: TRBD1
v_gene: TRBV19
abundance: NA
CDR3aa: CASSIGTGENTIYF
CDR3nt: TGTGCCAGTAGTATCGGGACAGGAGAAAACACCATATATTTT

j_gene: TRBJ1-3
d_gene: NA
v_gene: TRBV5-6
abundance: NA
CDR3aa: CASSSLDNTGNTIYF
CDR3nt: TGTGCCAGCAGCTCACTCGACAATACTGGAAACACCATATATTTT

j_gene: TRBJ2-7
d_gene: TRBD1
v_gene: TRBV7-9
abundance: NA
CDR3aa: CASSPGDSYEQYF
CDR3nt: TGTGCCAGCAGCCCCGGGGACAGCTACGAGCAGTACTTC

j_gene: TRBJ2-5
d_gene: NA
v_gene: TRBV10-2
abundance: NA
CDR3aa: CASSESAGQETQYF
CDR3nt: TGCGCCAGCAGTGAGTCGGCTGGCCAAGAGACCCAGTACTTC

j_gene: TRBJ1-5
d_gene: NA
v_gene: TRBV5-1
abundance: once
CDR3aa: CASNRGWEVRNQPQHF
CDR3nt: TGCGCCAGCAACCGCGGGTGGGAGGTACGCAATCAGCCCCAGCATTTT

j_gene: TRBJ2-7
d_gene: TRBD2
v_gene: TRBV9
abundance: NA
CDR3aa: CASSPRLAGGYEQYF
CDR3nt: TGTGCCAGCAGCCCGCGACTAGCGGGGGGATACGAGCAGTACTTC

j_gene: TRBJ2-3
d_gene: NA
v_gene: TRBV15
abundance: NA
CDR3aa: CATSTGPPWGTDTQYF
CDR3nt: TGTGCCACCAGCACGGGACCTCCCTGGGGTACAGATACGCAGTATTTT

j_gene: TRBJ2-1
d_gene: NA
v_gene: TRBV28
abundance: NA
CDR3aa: CASSLLNLYNEQFF
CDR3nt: TGTGCCAGCAGTTTGCTAAACCTTTACAATGAGCAGTTCTTC

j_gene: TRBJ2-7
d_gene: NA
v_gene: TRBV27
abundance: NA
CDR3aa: CASSLSGEPYEQYF
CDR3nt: TGTGCCAGCAGTTTATCGGGGGAACCCTACGAGCAGTACTTC

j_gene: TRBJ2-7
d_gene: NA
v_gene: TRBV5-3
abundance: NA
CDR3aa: CARSLEFIGRGYEQYF
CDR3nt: TGTGCCAGAAGCTTGGAATTTATCGGCAGGGGCTACGAGCAGTACTTC

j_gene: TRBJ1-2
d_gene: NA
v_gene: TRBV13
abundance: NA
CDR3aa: CASSLGGGQDGYTF
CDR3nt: TGTGCCAGCAGCTTGGGAGGGGGGCAGGATGGCTACACCTTC

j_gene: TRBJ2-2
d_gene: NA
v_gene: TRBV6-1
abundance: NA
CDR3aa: CASSDVAGELFF
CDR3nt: TGTGCCAGCAGTGATGTTGCCGGGGAGCTGTTTTTT

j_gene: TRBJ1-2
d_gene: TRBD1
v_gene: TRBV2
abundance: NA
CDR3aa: CASRPDRGRPGYGYTF
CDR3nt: TGTGCCAGCAGACCGGACAGGGGGCGTCCCGGCTATGGCTACACCTTC

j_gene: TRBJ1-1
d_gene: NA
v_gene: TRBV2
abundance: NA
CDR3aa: CASRDAGGYTEAFF
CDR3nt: TGTGCCAGCAGGGACGCGGGGGGTTACACTGAAGCTTTCTTT

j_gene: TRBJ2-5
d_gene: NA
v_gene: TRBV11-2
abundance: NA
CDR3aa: CASSLGGNPIRETQYF
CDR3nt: TGTGCCAGCAGCTTAGGAGGGAACCCAATAAGAGAGACCCAGTACTTC

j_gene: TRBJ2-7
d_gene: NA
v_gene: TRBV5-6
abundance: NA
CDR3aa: CASSFGPSGQYF
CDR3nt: TGTGCCAGCAGCTTTGGGCCCAGCGGGCAGTACTTC